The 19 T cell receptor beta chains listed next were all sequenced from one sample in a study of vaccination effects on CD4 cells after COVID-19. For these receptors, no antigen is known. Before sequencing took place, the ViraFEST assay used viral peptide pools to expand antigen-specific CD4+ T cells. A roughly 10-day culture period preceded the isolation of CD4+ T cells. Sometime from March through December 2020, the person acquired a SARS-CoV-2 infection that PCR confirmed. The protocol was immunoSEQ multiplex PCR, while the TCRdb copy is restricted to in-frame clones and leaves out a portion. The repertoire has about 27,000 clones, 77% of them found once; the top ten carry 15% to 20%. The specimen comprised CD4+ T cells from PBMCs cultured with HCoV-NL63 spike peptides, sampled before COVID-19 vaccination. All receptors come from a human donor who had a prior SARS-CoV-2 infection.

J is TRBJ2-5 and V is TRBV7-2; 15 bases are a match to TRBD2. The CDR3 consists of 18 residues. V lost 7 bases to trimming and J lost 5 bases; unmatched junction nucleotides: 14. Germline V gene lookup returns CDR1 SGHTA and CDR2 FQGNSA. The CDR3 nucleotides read TGTGCCAGCAAACCCAAAGGACTAGCGGGGGGGCTCTGGGAGACCCAGTACTTC. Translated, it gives CASKPKGLAGGLWETQYF. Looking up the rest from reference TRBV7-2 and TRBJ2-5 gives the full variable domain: GAGVSQSPSNKVTEKGKDVELRCDPISGHTALYWYRQSLGQGLEFLIYFQGNSAPDKSGLPSDRFSAERTGGSVSTLTIQRTQQEDSAVYLCASKPKGLAGGLWETQYFGPGTRLLVL.

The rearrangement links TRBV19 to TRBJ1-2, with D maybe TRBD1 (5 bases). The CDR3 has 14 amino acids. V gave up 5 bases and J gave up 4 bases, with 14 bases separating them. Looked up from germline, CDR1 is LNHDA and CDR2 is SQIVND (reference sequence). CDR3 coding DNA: TGTGCCAGTAGTGTCTCAGGGTACCGCTATGGCTACACCTTC. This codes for CASSVSGYRYGYTF.

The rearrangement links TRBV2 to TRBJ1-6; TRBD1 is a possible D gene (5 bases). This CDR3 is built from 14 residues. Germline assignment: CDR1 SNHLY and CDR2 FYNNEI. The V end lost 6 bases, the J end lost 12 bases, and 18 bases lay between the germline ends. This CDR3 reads CASRDTGGLQPLHF. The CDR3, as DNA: TGTGCCAGCAGAGATACAGGAGGACTGCAACCCCTCCACTTT.

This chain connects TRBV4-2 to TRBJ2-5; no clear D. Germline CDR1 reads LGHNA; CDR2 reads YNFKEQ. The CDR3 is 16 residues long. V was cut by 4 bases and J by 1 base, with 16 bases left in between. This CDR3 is CASSLGSVATQETQYF. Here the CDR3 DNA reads TGTGCCAGCAGCCTAGGGTCGGTGGCAACCCAAGAGACCCAGTACTTC.

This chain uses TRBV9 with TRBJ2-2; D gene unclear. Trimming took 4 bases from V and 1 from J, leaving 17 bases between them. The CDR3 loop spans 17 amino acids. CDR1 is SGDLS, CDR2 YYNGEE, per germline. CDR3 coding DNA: TGTGCCAGCAGCCCAATAGTGGGTTTCCGGAACACCGGGGAGCTGTTTTTT. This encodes CASSPIVGFRNTGELFF.

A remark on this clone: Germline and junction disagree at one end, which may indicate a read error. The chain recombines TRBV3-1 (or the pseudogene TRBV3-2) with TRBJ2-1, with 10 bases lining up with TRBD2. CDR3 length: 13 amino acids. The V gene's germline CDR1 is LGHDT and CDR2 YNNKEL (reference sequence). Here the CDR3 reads CASTRTSGNYPVF. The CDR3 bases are TGTGCCAGCACCCGGACTAGCGGCAACTATCCGGTCTTC.

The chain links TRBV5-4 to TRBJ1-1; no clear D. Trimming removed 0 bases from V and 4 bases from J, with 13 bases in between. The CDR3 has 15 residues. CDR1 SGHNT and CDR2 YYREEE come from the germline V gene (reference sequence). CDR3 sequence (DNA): TGTGCCAGCAGCTTGGTAGGTAGACCAAGCACTGAAGCTTTCTTT. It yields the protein CASSLVGRPSTEAFF.

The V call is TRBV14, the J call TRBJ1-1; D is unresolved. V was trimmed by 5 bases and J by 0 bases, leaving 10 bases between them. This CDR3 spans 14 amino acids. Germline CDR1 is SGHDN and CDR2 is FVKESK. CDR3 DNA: TGTGCCAGCAGCGAGCGGGTGATGAACACTGAAGCTTTCTTT. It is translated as CASSERVMNTEAFF.

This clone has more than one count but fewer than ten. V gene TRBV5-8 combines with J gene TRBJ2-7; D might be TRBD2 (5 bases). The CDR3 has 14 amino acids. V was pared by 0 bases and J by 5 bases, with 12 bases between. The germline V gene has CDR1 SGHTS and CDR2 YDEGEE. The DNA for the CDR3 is TGTGCCAGCAGCTTGGATCTGGGGAGCAACGAGCAGTACTTC. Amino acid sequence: CASSLDLGSNEQYF.

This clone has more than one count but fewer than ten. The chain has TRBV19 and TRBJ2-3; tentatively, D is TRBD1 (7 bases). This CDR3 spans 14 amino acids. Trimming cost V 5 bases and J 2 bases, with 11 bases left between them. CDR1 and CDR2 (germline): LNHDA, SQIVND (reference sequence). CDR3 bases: TGTGCCAGTAGTCGGAGGGGGCCCACAGATACGCAGTATTTT. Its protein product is CASSRRGPTDTQYF.

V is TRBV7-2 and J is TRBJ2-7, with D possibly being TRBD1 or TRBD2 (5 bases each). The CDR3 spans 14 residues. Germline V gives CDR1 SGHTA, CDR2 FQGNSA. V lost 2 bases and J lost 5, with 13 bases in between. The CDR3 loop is CASSLRWGSHEQYF. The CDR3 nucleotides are TGTGCCAGCAGCTTACGCTGGGGGTCCCACGAGCAGTACTTC.

CDR3 sequence (DNA): TGCAGTGCCCAAAGTGCCTATGGCTACACCTTC. Translated, it gives CSAQSAYGYTF. V usage is TRBV20-1 and J usage is TRBJ1-2; D gene ambiguous. Trimming removed 6 bases at V and 4 bases at J, with 9 bases between. The CDR3 runs to 11 residues. Per germline, CDR1 DFQATT and CDR2 SNEGSKA (reference sequence).

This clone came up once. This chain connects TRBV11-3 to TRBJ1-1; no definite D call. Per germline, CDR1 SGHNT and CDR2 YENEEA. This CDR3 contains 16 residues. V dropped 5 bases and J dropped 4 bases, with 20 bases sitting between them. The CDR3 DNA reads TGTGCCAGCAGCCCTCCCGGAGCAGGCTCAGGCACTGAAGCTTTCTTT. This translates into CASSPPGAGSGTEAFF. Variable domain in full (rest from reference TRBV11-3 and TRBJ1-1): EAGVVQSPRYKIIEKKQPVAFWCNPISGHNTLYWYLQNLGQGPELLIRYENEEAVDDSQLPKDRFSAERLKGVDSTLKIQPAELGDSAVYLCASSPPGAGSGTEAFFGQGTRLTVV.

The DNA of the CDR3 is TGTGCCAGTACTAGAGGCTGGATCACTGAAGCTTTCTTT. It codes for CASTRGWITEAFF. V and J are TRBV12-3 or TRBV12-4 and TRBJ1-1; no clear D. V was clipped by 9 bases and J by 4 bases, with 15 bases between them. This CDR3 is 13 amino acids long.

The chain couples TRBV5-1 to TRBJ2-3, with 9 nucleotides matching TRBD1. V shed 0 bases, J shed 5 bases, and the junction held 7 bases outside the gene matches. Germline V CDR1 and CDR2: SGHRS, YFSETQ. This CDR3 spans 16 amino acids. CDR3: CASSLDRGQGLDTQYF. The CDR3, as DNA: TGCGCCAGCAGCTTGGACAGGGGGCAAGGTCTAGATACGCAGTATTTT.

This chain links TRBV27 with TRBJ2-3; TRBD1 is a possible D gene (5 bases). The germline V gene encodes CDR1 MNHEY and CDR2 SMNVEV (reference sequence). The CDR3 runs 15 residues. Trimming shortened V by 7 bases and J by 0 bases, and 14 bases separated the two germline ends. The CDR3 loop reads CASNRRQFSTDTQYF. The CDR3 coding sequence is TGTGCCAGCAACCGAAGACAGTTTAGCACAGATACGCAGTATTTT.

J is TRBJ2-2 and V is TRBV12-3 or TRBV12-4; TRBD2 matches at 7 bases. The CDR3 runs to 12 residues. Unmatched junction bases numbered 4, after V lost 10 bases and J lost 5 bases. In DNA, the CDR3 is TGTGCCACCGGGGGGAGAACCGGGGAGCTGTTTTTT. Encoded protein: CATGGRTGELFF.

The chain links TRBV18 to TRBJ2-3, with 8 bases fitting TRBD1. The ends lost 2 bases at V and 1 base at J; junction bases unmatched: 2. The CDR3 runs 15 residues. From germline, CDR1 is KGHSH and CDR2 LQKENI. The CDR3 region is CASSPGQGGTDTQYF. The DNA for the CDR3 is TGTGCCAGCTCACCAGGACAGGGAGGCACAGATACGCAGTATTTT.

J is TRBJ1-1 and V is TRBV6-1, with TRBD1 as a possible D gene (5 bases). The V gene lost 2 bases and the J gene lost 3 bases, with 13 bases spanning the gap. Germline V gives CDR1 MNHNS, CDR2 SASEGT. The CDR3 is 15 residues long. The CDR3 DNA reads TGTGCCAGCAGTGAATTTGGGGGAGGGGACACTGAAGCTTTCTTT. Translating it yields CASSEFGGGDTEAFF.